Listed below are T cell receptor beta chains from one sample, sequenced in a study of blood T cell repertoires in COVID-19. Clones were sequenced by immunoSEQ multiplex PCR, and TCRdb holds only the in-frame ones, with some missing. This sample has 250,000 to 300,000 clones, with 90% found just once. Specimen: peripheral blood. These receptors were taken from a woman in her sixties with COVID-19, enrolled during active disease. The conserved cysteine and the conserved F or W are not part of the CDR3 here. A D gene is named only where the DNA matches it firmly.

j_gene	v_gene	len	d_gene	CDR3aa
TRBJ2-6	TRBV27	16	TRBD1	ASSLWGQGDSGANVLT
TRBJ2-3	TRBV6-2/TRBV6-3	13	TRBD2	ASSYWRGDTDTQY
TRBJ2-5	TRBV4-2	14	TRBD2	ASSQPSGGAGETQY
TRBJ1-4	TRBV7-4	13	TRBD1	ASSSRQGTNEKLF
TRBJ1-2	TRBV7-8	13	.	ASSSSRGGNYGYT
TRBJ1-1	TRBV10-3	12	.	AIRKAGLNTEAF
TRBJ2-4	TRBV18	12	TRBD2	ASSPGASGAVQY
TRBJ2-1	TRBV7-6	14	.	ASSTTGPSSYNEQF
TRBJ2-7	TRBV4-1	13	.	ASSQDPDMAYEQY
TRBJ1-2	TRBV13	10	.	ASSFSGNGYT
TRBJ2-7	TRBV11-2	14	.	ASTFDGGGIRGEQY
TRBJ2-1	TRBV28	13	TRBD2	ASSPSGAPYNEQF
TRBJ1-4	TRBV7-9	12	.	ASSPPGLNEKLF
TRBJ2-7	TRBV13	13	TRBD1	ASSPRGQWSYEQY
TRBJ2-1	TRBV18	10	.	ASSPRLDEQF
TRBJ2-7	TRBV28	12	TRBD1	ASRAPGQSQEQY
TRBJ2-1	TRBV19	14	.	ASSRGSGETYNEQF
TRBJ2-5	TRBV5-6	12	TRBD1	ASSRTGSVETQY
TRBJ2-3	TRBV9	11	.	ASSVERVDTQY
TRBJ1-3	TRBV5-6	12	.	ASSTRQTVNTIY
TRBJ1-5	TRBV18	13	.	ASSPPGGQGQPQH
TRBJ1-6	TRBV3-1/TRBV3-2	13	.	ASSQTTGINSPLH
TRBJ1-1	TRBV6-4	13	.	ASHARAGGNTEAF
TRBJ1-2	TRBV4-2	12	.	ASSQEGRKYGYT
TRBJ2-7	TRBV7-9	12	.	ASSFVGRSSQLD
TRBJ1-6	TRBV11-2	13	.	ASSLRSSYNSPLH
TRBJ1-2	TRBV18	10	.	ASSNSFAGYT
TRBJ1-2	TRBV6-5	11	TRBD1	ASSIGTAYGYT
TRBJ1-6	TRBV19	13	.	ASSIRTPPNSPLH
TRBJ1-4	TRBV30	13	.	AWRPGSSSNEKLF
TRBJ2-6	TRBV27	14	.	ASTKSRADGANVLT
TRBJ2-3	TRBV3-1/TRBV3-2	14	TRBD2	ASSQDPAGGTDTQY
TRBJ2-2	TRBV7-8	16	TRBD2	ASSLGLAGTKGAGELF
TRBJ2-1	TRBV20-1	11	TRBD2	SASGSGGPEQF
TRBJ2-5	TRBV2	11	TRBD1	ATGQGIVRAQY
TRBJ1-6	TRBV7-2	13	TRBD1	ASSSPDRGVSPLH
TRBJ1-6	TRBV4-3	14	.	ASSQDTGSRNSPLH
TRBJ1-5	TRBV6-2/TRBV6-3	15	.	ASSYSVFRESNQPQH
TRBJ1-5	TRBV21-1	15	.	ASSEPLGQGGNQPQH
TRBJ2-1	TRBV6-5	12	TRBD2	ASRDSGVYNEQF
TRBJ2-6	TRBV10-3	14	TRBD1	ATTGTDFSGANVLT
TRBJ1-6	TRBV7-2	14	.	ASSLDAGAYNSPLH
TRBJ2-4	TRBV29-1	12	.	SVETLTGRNIQY
TRBJ1-1	TRBV7-2	11	.	ASSFPRNTEAF
TRBJ2-7	TRBV6-1	10	.	ASSEGGNEQY
TRBJ1-3	TRBV5-4	11	.	ASSLAGGNTIY
TRBJ1-2	TRBV25-1	13	TRBD1	ASSDPRQGMGGYT
TRBJ1-6	TRBV4-2	12	.	ASSQDGTVAPLH
TRBJ1-4	TRBV6-5	12	.	ASRREAANEKLF
TRBJ2-1	TRBV5-1	13	.	ASSLRWGGMNEQF
TRBJ1-1	TRBV10-3	11	.	AIRRTENTEAF
TRBJ1-1	TRBV6-5	13	TRBD1	ASSYSKGANTEAF
TRBJ1-2	TRBV19	11	.	ASSLDLNYGYT
TRBJ1-2	TRBV4-1	14	.	ASSQDGGAGVYGYT
TRBJ2-1	TRBV11-2	13	TRBD2	ASSLLAGGHNEQF
TRBJ2-2	TRBV18	15	TRBD1	ASSPSRDSSYTGELF
TRBJ1-4	TRBV5-3	16	.	ARRARDGPPTVGEKLF
TRBJ1-1	TRBV10-3	12	TRBD1	APEGTGDAIEAF
TRBJ2-1	TRBV7-2	11	TRBD1	ASSAGQGGEQF
TRBJ1-5	TRBV6-2/TRBV6-3	13	TRBD1	ASSYEGTGDQPQH